The present T cell receptor beta chain was sequenced within a study of beta chain features in type 1 diabetes. The whole isolated RNA underwent reverse transcription, so sequencing captured expressed TCRB transcripts. TCRdb keeps only in-frame clones here, not all; method: immunoSEQ multiplex PCR. The sample carries around 600,000 clones, roughly an eighth recorded once. CDR1 and CDR2 from the germline V gene are MNHEY and SVGAGI. The CDR3 runs to 16 residues. Trimming stripped 4 bases from V and 1 base from J, with 13 bases between. Study-level results: More deletions and fewer insertions at VDJ junctions were found in patients with type 1 diabetes. Shortening of TCRB CDR3s, moderate but significant, appeared in all four CD4+ subsets of Type 1 diabetes patients. In the patient group, naive, central memory and Treg TCRB repertoires seemed more alike than in the healthy donor group.

Naive, central memory, regulatory and stem cell-like memory cells within the CD4+ compartment were sorted using CD45RO/CCR7/CD25/CD127/CD95/CD27. Details on this clone: Its antigen remains unknown.

Sequencing was carried out using naive CD4+ T cells from blood. V gene TRBV6-5 combines with J gene TRBJ1-4; D perhaps matches TRBD1 (5 bases). This sequence originates from a man under 40 with type 1 diabetes. The CDR3 loop reads CASSWGGTQTNEKLFF. CDR3 DNA sequence: TGTGCCAGCAGTTGGGGAGGGACCCAAACTAATGAAAAACTGTTTTTT.